This T cell receptor (beta chain) was captured in a study of blood T cell repertoires in COVID-19. The wider study: COVID-19 samples collected from the United States, Italy and Spain covered acute and convalescent phases. Sources were T cells, B-cell-depleted T cells, or PBMCs; the material itself was cDNA or gDNA.

Sequencing was performed with immunoSEQ multiplex PCR; in TCRdb, only in-frame clones are kept and a portion is missing. In the table there are approximately 210,000 clones, around nine tenths of which are singletons. Trimming left V 0 bases short and J 4 bases short, with 10 bases between. Germline CDR1 is MGHRA and CDR2 is YSYEKL. This CDR3 is 15 amino acids long. The sequence derives from a human donor in a cohort sampled during active COVID-19. The material sequenced was peripheral blood. V usage is TRBV4-1 and J usage is TRBJ2-4, with D uncertain. The CDR3 protein is CASSQDTGPKNIQYF. In nucleotides, the CDR3 is TGCGCCAGCAGCCAAGACACTGGGCCTAAAAACATTCAGTACTTC.